This T cell receptor beta chain was recovered during a study of T cells in Graves' hyperthyroidism and ophthalmopathy. As for the study in general: Initial diagnosis, before any treatment, was when peripheral blood was collected.

The authors obtained PBMCs from roughly 10 ml of fresh peripheral blood. Broader study findings: Within blood appeared most thyroid clonotypes that had expanded above 0.001. Ophthalmopathy could be told apart from stable hyperthyroidism with a 13 V-J model.

This clonotype has a count of ten or more. Its antigen is not identified. This CDR3 spans 15 amino acids. Unmatched junction bases numbered 4, after V lost 6 bases and J lost 0 bases. Amplification targeted TCR beta CDR3 regions from RNA transcripts. TCR CDR3 underwent first-round RT-PCR with the HTBI primer set. TCRdb redid the calling of the multiplex PCR reads with MiXCR, one entry per CDR3 protein. The sample lists hundreds of thousands of distinct CDR3 sequences; approximately 24% were seen once. The chain combines TRBV12-3 or TRBV12-4 with TRBJ1-3; TRBD1 matches at 8 bases. The origin of this receptor is a woman aged 30 to 39 with Graves' ophthalmopathy. The specimen sequenced was blood. Here the CDR3 reads CASRPDRGSGNTIYF. As DNA, the CDR3 is TGTGCCAGCAGACCTGACAGGGGCTCTGGAAACACCATATATTTT.